One and the same sample provided the 2 T cell receptor beta chains below, sequenced in a study of T cells in Graves' hyperthyroidism and ophthalmopathy. TCR beta CDR3 region amplification was performed from RNA transcripts. First-round RT-PCR targeting the TCR CDR3 was performed with the HTBI primer set. In TCRdb, the multiplex PCR reads were re-called with MiXCR into one record per CDR3 protein. The sample carries around 400,000 distinct CDR3 sequences, 13% to 15% recorded once. The sample consisted of blood. The origin of the receptors is a woman aged 55-70 years with Graves' ophthalmopathy.

This clonotype was seen ten or more times. CDR3 in DNA: TGTGCCAGCAGCCAAGATCTGGGTAACACTGAAGCTTTCTTT. Amino acids: CASSQDLGNTEAFF. This chain links TRBV3-1 with TRBJ1-1, with D unclear. V lost 0 bases and J 2 bases, leaving 7 bases between the germline ends. The germline gives CDR1 LGHDT, CDR2 YNNKEL (reference sequence). This CDR3 has 14 amino acids.

This clonotype was counted ten times or more. The J gene is TRBJ2-5, the V gene TRBV7-3; 8 bases fit TRBD1. Germline V gene data show CDR1 as SGHTA and CDR2 as FQGTGA. V was clipped by 5 bases and J by 4 bases; unmatched bases: 9. CDR3 length equals 15 residues. CDR3 in DNA: TGTGCCAGCAGCCTACGAGGGACAGGTTTAGAGACCCAGTACTTC. Translation gives CASSLRGTGLETQYF.